This T cell receptor (beta chain) was sequenced in a study of CD8+ T cells in alopecia areata. Study at large: Dosing with tofacitinib proceeded for 6 to 18 months, followed by 6 months off drug. General study results and limits: Elevated clonality characterized lesional scalp relative to normal scalp, particularly in alopecia totalis/universalis. TCR sharing across patients was less clear than in mice, possibly HLA-related.

Sequencing used cDNA as its template, made by extracting RNA and reverse transcribing it. The data were produced by immunoSEQ multiplex PCR, yet TCRdb's version contains in-frame clones alone and is incomplete. Of almost 250,000 clones listed, roughly two thirds are singletons. This clone showed up just once. What it binds is unknown. Germline lookup yields CDR1 SGHDT and CDR2 YYEEEE. The germline V and J ends were trimmed by 4 bases and 8 bases, with 10 bases remaining between them. This CDR3 is 12 amino acids long. Sampling of alopecia areata patients yielded lesional scalp punch biopsies as well as peripheral blood.

This sequence originates from a human donor with alopecia areata. J is TRBJ2-1 and V is TRBV5-6; D gene ambiguous. Material: CD4+ T cells sorted from blood, obtained at week 0. CDR3 region: CASSTSWDEQFF. In DNA, the CDR3 is TGTGCCAGCAGCACCTCATGGGATGAGCAGTTCTTC.